This TCR beta chain was documented in a study of blood T cell repertoires in COVID-19. Looking at the study overall: The cDNA or gDNA used as material had been derived from T cells, B-cell-depleted T cells, or PBMCs.

The CDR3 runs 15 residues. Trimming at V came to 6 bases and at J to 2 bases, leaving 4 bases not matched to a gene. Germline CDR1 is KGHSH and CDR2 is LQKENI. Original handling: Cell counts per sample came from amplifying reference gene primers. Sequencing was performed with immunoSEQ multiplex PCR; in TCRdb, only in-frame clones are kept and a portion is missing. V, J and clone size derive from that table, while D and trimming were established from the DNA sequence. The sample lists fewer than 250,000 clones, approximately 85% occurring once. This receptor was taken from a woman in her sixties or seventies with acute or convalescent COVID-19. The rearrangement links TRBV18 to TRBJ1-6, with 7 bases matching TRBD1. Sequencing input: peripheral blood. The CDR3: CASSRQGTYNSPLHF. In nucleotides, the CDR3 is TGTGCCAGCTCCCGACAGGGAACCTATAATTCACCCCTCCACTTT.